The clone carrying this TCR beta chain was seen more than once but under ten times. The V gene's germline CDR1 is MNHNS and CDR2 SASEGT. CDR3 size: 18 residues. Deletions cut 5 bases from V and 0 bases from J, with 22 bases between. These data are taken from a study of T-cell memory formation after mild COVID-19. Each CDR3 protein gets one entry after TCRdb re-called the 5' RACE reads with MiXCR. The table includes approximately 190,000 distinct CDR3 sequences, about 16% detected once. Specimen: PBMCs or a T cell subset sorted from them (not recorded which). The rearrangement joins TRBV6-1 to TRBJ1-1, with TRBD1 as a possible D gene (5 bases). The receptor was derived from an adult woman who had mild COVID-19 (a few samples of this study predate the infection). Cell type and time point are not known. The CDR3 DNA reads TGTGCCAGCAGTCCGACAGCCCGGGATGTGTGGGTGAACACTGAAGCTTTCTTT. As protein: CASSPTARDVWVNTEAFF.